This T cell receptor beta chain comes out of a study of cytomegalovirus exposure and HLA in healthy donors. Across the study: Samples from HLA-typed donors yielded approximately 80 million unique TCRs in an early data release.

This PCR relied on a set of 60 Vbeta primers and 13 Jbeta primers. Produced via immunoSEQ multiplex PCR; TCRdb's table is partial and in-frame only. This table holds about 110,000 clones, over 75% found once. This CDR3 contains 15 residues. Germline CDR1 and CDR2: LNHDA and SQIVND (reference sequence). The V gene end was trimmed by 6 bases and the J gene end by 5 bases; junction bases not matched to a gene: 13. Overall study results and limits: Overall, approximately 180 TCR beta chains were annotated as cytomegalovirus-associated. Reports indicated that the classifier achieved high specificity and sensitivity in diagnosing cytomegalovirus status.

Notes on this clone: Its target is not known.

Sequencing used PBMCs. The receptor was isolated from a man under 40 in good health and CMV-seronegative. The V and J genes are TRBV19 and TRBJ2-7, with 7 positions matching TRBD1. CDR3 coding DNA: TGTGCCAGTAGGGCCCGACAGGGAAAATCCGACGAGCAGTACTTC. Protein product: CASRARQGKSDEQYF. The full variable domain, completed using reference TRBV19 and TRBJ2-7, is DGGITQSPKYLFRKEGQNVTLSCEQNLNHDAMYWYRQDPGQGLRLIYYSQIVNDFQKGDIAEGYSVSREKKESFPLTVTSAQKNPTAFYLCASRARQGKSDEQYFGPGTRLTVT.